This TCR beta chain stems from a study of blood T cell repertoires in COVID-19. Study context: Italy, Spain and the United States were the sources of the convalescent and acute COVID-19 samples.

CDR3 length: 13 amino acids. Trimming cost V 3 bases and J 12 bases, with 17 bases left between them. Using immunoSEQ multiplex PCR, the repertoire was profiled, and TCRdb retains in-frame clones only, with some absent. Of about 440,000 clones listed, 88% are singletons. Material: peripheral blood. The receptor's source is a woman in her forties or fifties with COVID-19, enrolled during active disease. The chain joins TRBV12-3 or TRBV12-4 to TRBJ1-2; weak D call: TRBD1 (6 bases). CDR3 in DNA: TGTGCCAGCAGTTTTACCCTGGACAGACAAAACACCTTC. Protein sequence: CASSFTLDRQNTF.